The 17 T cell receptor beta chains below were found in one sample sequenced in a study of post-analysis software for immune sequencing data. Study outcomes and limitations: Elevated frequency relative to controls characterized four or five TRBV segments in patients, TRBV5-6, TRBV5-1 and TRBV20-1 among them.

The authors incorporated unique molecular identifiers into the TCR beta cDNA libraries. TCRdb itself ran the PCR reads through MiXCR, one entry per CDR3 protein. The sample records hundreds of thousands of distinct CDR3 sequences, about 40% being singletons. Their antigens are not known. The sample was blood. Receptors originate from a girl aged 5 to 17 with multiple sclerosis.

The gene calls are TRBV4-2 and TRBJ2-1; D possibly corresponds to TRBD2 (5 bases). This CDR3 region has 13 residues. The ends were cut back, 0 bases at V and 9 bases at J, with 9 bases in the middle. Germline CDR1 reads LGHNA; CDR2 reads YNFKEQ. CDR3 DNA sequence: TGTGCCAGCAGCCAAGATAGGGAGAGTGAGCAGTTCTTC. Its protein is CASSQDRESEQFF.

V usage is TRBV29-1 and J usage is TRBJ1-2; D unclear. This CDR3 has 16 amino acids. Germline V CDR1 and CDR2: SQVTM, ANQGSEA. The V and J ends lost 4 bases and 4 bases respectively, with 22 bases between them. The DNA of the CDR3 is TGCAGCGTTGGCCTTGACACGGACCAGCTTCTCTATGGCTACACCTTC. The encoded protein is CSVGLDTDQLLYGYTF. The entire variable domain, with the rest obtained from reference TRBV29-1 and TRBJ1-2, is as follows: SAVISQKPSRDICQRGTSLTIQCQVDSQVTMMFWYRQQPGQSLTLIATANQGSEATYESGFVIDKFPISRPNLTFSTLTVSNMSPEDSSIYLCSVGLDTDQLLYGYTFGSGTRLTVV.

On this clonotype itself: One end of the junction fails to match germline, which may point to a read error. The chain has TRBV29-1 and TRBJ2-3; D unclear. CDR3 length: 14 residues. The germline V gene encodes CDR1 SQVTM and CDR2 ANQGSEA. The CDR3 loop reads CSARTRGSIDTQYF. The CDR3 DNA reads TGCAGCGCCCGGACCCGCGGCAGCATAGATACGCAGTATTTT.

This clonotype was observed a handful of times. The CDR3 protein is CASSLGDSGTQETQYF. The CDR3 region has the DNA TGTGCCAGCAGCTTGGGAGATAGCGGGACCCAAGAGACCCAGTACTTC. This chain links TRBV5-5 with TRBJ2-5; TRBD2 aligns across 8 bases. Germline trimming cut 0 bases from V and 1 base from J; bases unmatched to any gene: 5. CDR3 length equals 16 residues. The germline V gene has CDR1 SGHKS and CDR2 YYEKEE (reference sequence).

The V call is TRBV20-1, the J call TRBJ1-4, with TRBD1 as a possible D gene (5 bases). Trimming cost V 3 bases and J 10 bases, with 9 bases left between them. The CDR3 runs to 11 residues. The V gene's germline CDR1 is DFQATT and CDR2 SNEGSKA (reference sequence). This chain's CDR3 is CSASRDLKLFF. The CDR3 bases are TGCAGTGCTAGTCGGGACTTAAAACTGTTTTTT.

This rearrangement joins TRBV5-1 to TRBJ2-4; D possibly uses TRBD1 or TRBD2 (5 bases each). Gene TRBJ2-5 matches the end of the DNA better, so the J call may be wrong. The CDR3 has 14 residues. Germline-derived CDR1 and CDR2 are SGHRS and YFSETQ. The CDR3 DNA follows: TGCGCCAGCAGCTGGGGCGATAGCGACGGGACCCAGTACTTC. Amino acid sequence: CASSWGDSDGTQYF.

The V call is TRBV6-1, the J call TRBJ2-5; possible D gene TRBD2, 7 bases. CDR3 length equals 13 residues. Germline CDR1 reads MNHNS; CDR2 reads SASEGT. The V end was cut by 7 bases, the J end by 4 bases, with 13 bases between. The CDR3: CASTGGARETQYF. CDR3 bases: TGTGCCAGCACGGGGGGCGCGAGAGAGACCCAGTACTTC.

V usage is TRBV12-3 or TRBV12-4 and J usage is TRBJ2-3, with TRBD2 matching 7 bases. Trimming at V came to 3 bases and at J to 3 bases, leaving 6 bases not matched to a gene. The length of the CDR3 is 15 residues. The CDR3 loop reads CASSLWGEGTDTQYF. The CDR3 nucleotides are TGTGCCAGCAGTTTGTGGGGGGAGGGTACAGATACGCAGTATTTT.

This chain joins TRBV7-3 and TRBJ2-2, with a weak D call TRBD1 (6 bases). CDR1 and CDR2 from the germline V gene are SGHTA and FQGTGA. V shed 0 bases and J shed 7 bases, with 12 bases lying between them. This CDR3 region has 15 residues. DNA of the CDR3: TGTGCCAGCAGCTTAACGGCCACAGGGCACGGGGAGCTGTTTTTT. It specifies CASSLTATGHGELFF.

The chain combines TRBV16 with TRBJ1-4, with D hard to call. V lost 5 bases and J lost 0, with 10 bases in between. This CDR3 spans 15 amino acids. Germline V gene data show CDR1 as KGHSY and CDR2 as FQNENV. The CDR3 DNA follows: TGTGCCAGCAGCGCATCTTTTGCAACTAATGAAAAACTGTTTTTT. The encoded protein is CASSASFATNEKLFF. Variable domain in full (rest from reference TRBV16 and TRBJ1-4): GEEVAQTPKHLVRGEGQKAKLYCAPIKGHSYVFWYQQVLKNEFKFLISFQNENVFDETGMPKERFSAKCLPNSPCSLEIQATKLEDSAVYFCASSASFATNEKLFFGSGTQLSVL.

A remark on this clonotype: A junction end diverges from the germline sequence, so it may reflect a read error. V usage is TRBV4-1 and J usage is TRBJ1-2; D uncertain. Looked up from germline, CDR1 is MGHRA and CDR2 is YSYEKL. This CDR3 region has 16 residues. The CDR3 DNA reads TGCGCTAGCAGCCCCATGGCCGGGGTCAGGAACTATGGCTACACCTTC. This encodes CASSPMAGVRNYGYTF.

This clonotype has more than one count but fewer than ten. The genes are TRBV12-3 or TRBV12-4 and TRBJ2-1; D possibly matches TRBD1 or TRBD2 (5 bases each). The CDR3 sequence is 14 residues long. Trimming shortened V by 4 bases and J by 2 bases, and 9 bases separated the two germline ends. Here the CDR3 DNA reads TGTGCCAGCAGTTCCGGGGCCGCCTACAATGAGCAGTTCTTC. Protein: CASSSGAAYNEQFF.

The V call is TRBV11-2, the J call TRBJ2-1; D is unresolved. Trimming pared 0 bases from V and 5 bases from J, leaving 11 bases between. Germline values: CDR1 SGHAT, CDR2 FQNNGV. The CDR3 consists of 15 residues. CDR3 DNA sequence: TGTGCCAGCAGCTTAGATCTTGGGGATCACAATGAGCAGTTCTTC. This sequence encodes CASSLDLGDHNEQFF.

This clonotype has only a few counts. V and J are TRBV29-1 and TRBJ1-5; D gene ambiguous. The germline gives CDR1 SQVTM, CDR2 ANQGSEA. The CDR3 runs to 14 residues. V lost 4 bases and J lost 1, with 11 bases in between. Written as DNA, the CDR3 is TGCAGCGTTGCCGATGCTGCCAGCAATCAGCCCCAGCATTTT. Encoded protein: CSVADAASNQPQHF.

This clonotype appeared a few times. The V call is TRBV29-1, the J call TRBJ2-5, with TRBD2 as a possible D gene (6 bases). V dropped 2 bases and J dropped 5 bases, with 15 bases sitting between them. This CDR3 has 14 residues. The V gene's germline CDR1 is SQVTM and CDR2 ANQGSEA. The CDR3 sequence is CSVENAGLGETQYF. The CDR3 DNA sequence: TGCAGCGTTGAAAACGCGGGGCTAGGGGAGACCCAGTACTTC.

The chain uses TRBV6-1 and TRBJ2-3; D is unclear. The germline V gene encodes CDR1 MNHNS and CDR2 SASEGT. V was pared by 5 bases and J by 0 bases, with 18 bases between. The CDR3 loop spans 17 amino acids. The CDR3 here is CASSPAHSRLSTDTQYF. The CDR3 region has the DNA TGTGCCAGCAGTCCTGCCCACAGCCGACTTAGCACAGATACGCAGTATTTT.

This chain joins TRBV29-1 and TRBJ1-4; a possible D gene is TRBD1 (5 bases). V was clipped by 0 bases and J by 2 bases, with 7 bases between them. CDR1 SQVTM and CDR2 ANQGSEA come from the germline V gene. The CDR3 is 14 residues long. The CDR3 bases are TGCAGCGTTGAAGATGGGACCACTAATGAAAAACTGTTTTTT. It specifies CSVEDGTTNEKLFF.